The rows below give T cell receptor beta chains drawn from one sample of a study of metastatic and nonmetastatic thyroid tumors. TCRdb recomputed clones from the PCR reads via MiXCR. The repertoire holds around 7,000 clones, with just under 30% as singletons. The specimen sequenced was tumor tissue. The receptor source for this set is a female donor with papillary thyroid cancer or a benign thyroid nodule (not recorded which). Some clones in this sample may be carry-over from other donors' samples. Each CDR3 is given with its conserved first and last residue. Fields, in order: V gene, CDR3 protein.

>TRBV7-2
CASSLAPSGWLFF
>TRBV9
CASSVGWDSSNQPQHF
>TRBV16
CASSPSLTGYGYTF
>TRBV24-1
CATSDAGTGAGDTQYF
>TRBV18
CASSPPATGNTGELFF
>TRBV5-1
CASSLGSMADRGRSPLHF
>TRBV7-2
CASSHGDRVGEQYF
>TRBV10-3
CAISGGTAQRTGELFF
>TRBV6-1
CASSRRASAGVAEQFF
>TRBV6-1
CASSRGTGYNYGYTF
>TRBV20-1
CSATGLAGAGEQFF
>TRBV7-3
CASSPTGAPSYGYTF
>TRBV13
CASSRSSTDTQYF
>TRBV28
CASGAGVSGANVLTF
>TRBV6-1
CASTGISSYNSPLHF
>TRBV19
CASSHRGGNEQFF
>TRBV2
CASSEARTGSTEAFF
>TRBV2
CASRAPDRDTQYF
>TRBV30
CAWSRADTQYF
>TRBV6-2/TRBV6-3
CASSPILPGPGDISNQPQHF
>TRBV7-2
CASRSSGETYEQYF
>TRBV6-1
CASKYQDGYGYTF
>TRBV15
CATSSRQGYYGYTF
>TRBV6-5
CASSYSLGTGGVDTQYF
>TRBV28
CASSLLPGAGNTIYF
>TRBV5-1
CASSAQGNTEAFF
>TRBV5-1
CASSFGTGSDEQYF
>TRBV20-1
CSARGVAGEGDTQYF
>TRBV6-5
CASSYSLGGGELFF
>TRBV6-1
CASGSRGAGELFF
>TRBV18
CASSRQGGGYTF
>TRBV12-3/TRBV12-4
CASSQQGDVGYTF
>TRBV5-1
CASRRMENTDTQYF
>TRBV27
CASSLSERLFTDTQYF
>TRBV5-1
CASSLVLGELFF
>TRBV10-2
CASSRSGTLNTEASF
>TRBV7-3
CASSLLMADTQYF
>TRBV30
CAWSARGNGYTF
>TRBV27
CASSLSASNEKLFF
>TRBV18
CASEEGNTGELFF
>TRBV19
CASSAGGWGAQHF
>TRBV6-1
CASRPGTGVGYTF
>TRBV27
CASSGTGRSNQPQHF
>TRBV6-2/TRBV6-3
CASSYSAGDTEAFF
>TRBV10-2
CDSRESSARAYEQFF
>TRBV12-3/TRBV12-4
CASRILAGRNTGELFF
>TRBV6-2/TRBV6-3
CASSYPSYEQYF
>TRBV30
CAYPLSRDGQYF
>TRBV20-1
CSARDQRVGGSPLHF
>TRBV5-1
CASSLERDGNYGYTF
>TRBV10-3
CAISVVKTSGFPGVYEQYF
>TRBV6-1
CASSREANSPLHF
>TRBV6-1
CASRRQGNEQFF
>TRBV7-2
CASSYTGMYNYGYTF